These T cell receptor beta chains were read from a single sample in a study of T cell repertoires in cytomegalovirus infection. MiXCR, run by TCRdb on the reads, gives a single entry per CDR3 protein. The sample includes some 560,000 distinct CDR3 sequences, approximately 40% of them seen just once. These receptors' targets are unknown. The sequenced sample was cultured PBMCs, obtained from culture after CMV antigen stimulation. All receptors derive from a human donor in good health (CMV status not recorded). Some clones in this sample may be carry-over from other donors' samples. Each CDR3 is given with its conserved first and last residue. D genes are given only for firm matches. Where a row states a size, it is once, few, many or the class of an expanded clone; other rows omit it.

d_call: NA; j_call: TRBJ2-7; v_call: TRBV10-3; clone_size: few; cdr3_nt: TGTGCCATCAGTGATTTGTTATCCTACGAGCAGTACTTC; cdr3_aa: CAISDLLSYEQYF
d_call: TRBD1; j_call: TRBJ2-7; v_call: TRBV20-1; clone_size: NA; cdr3_nt: TGCAGTGTGTTAGTACAGGGGATCTACGAGCAGTACTTC; cdr3_aa: CSVLVQGIYEQYF
d_call: NA; j_call: TRBJ1-2; v_call: TRBV10-3; clone_size: NA; cdr3_nt: TGTGCCATCAGTGAAGGACGGAGGGATGGCTACACCTTC; cdr3_aa: CAISEGRRDGYTF
d_call: NA; j_call: TRBJ2-1; v_call: TRBV12-3/TRBV12-4; clone_size: few; cdr3_nt: TGTGCCAGCAGTAGGTTCGCTAGCTCCTACAATGAGCAGTTCTTC; cdr3_aa: CASSRFASSYNEQFF
d_call: TRBD1; j_call: TRBJ2-5; v_call: TRBV7-9; clone_size: NA; cdr3_nt: TGTGCCAGCAGCTTACCCTTAACAGGGGCCCCCCAAGAGACCCAGTACTTC; cdr3_aa: CASSLPLTGAPQETQYF
d_call: NA; j_call: TRBJ2-4; v_call: TRBV7-2; clone_size: few; cdr3_nt: TGTGCCAGCAGCTTAGCGGGGGGAAATAACATTCAGTACTTC; cdr3_aa: CASSLAGGNNIQYF
d_call: TRBD1; j_call: TRBJ1-5; v_call: TRBV10-3; clone_size: NA; cdr3_nt: TGTGCCATCAGTGACACAGGGGCGGGACAGCCCCAGCATTTT; cdr3_aa: CAISDTGAGQPQHF
d_call: NA; j_call: TRBJ2-1; v_call: TRBV6-5; clone_size: NA; cdr3_nt: TGTGCCAGCACAACTCGGGGACGGAATGAGCAGTTCTTC; cdr3_aa: CASTTRGRNEQFF
d_call: NA; j_call: TRBJ2-1; v_call: TRBV14; clone_size: few; cdr3_nt: TGTGCCAGCAGCCAAGGGGCAGAGTACAATGAGCAGTTCTTC; cdr3_aa: CASSQGAEYNEQFF
d_call: NA; j_call: TRBJ2-3; v_call: TRBV23-1; clone_size: NA; cdr3_nt: TGCGCCAGCAGTCAAACGTTCCACTCCCACACTAGCACAGATACGCAGTATTTT; cdr3_aa: CASSQTFHSHTSTDTQYF
d_call: NA; j_call: TRBJ2-5; v_call: TRBV12-3/TRBV12-4; clone_size: NA; cdr3_nt: TGTGCCAGCAGTTTAAGAGACAGTCCCCAATCGGAGACCCAGTACTTC; cdr3_aa: CASSLRDSPQSETQYF
d_call: TRBD1; j_call: TRBJ2-7; v_call: TRBV6-1; clone_size: few; cdr3_nt: TGTGCCAGCAGCCCCCGCCCGACAGGGGGCTGGAAGCGGGAGCTAAGCGAGCAGTACTTC; cdr3_aa: CASSPRPTGGWKRELSEQYF
d_call: NA; j_call: TRBJ1-5; v_call: TRBV7-2; clone_size: few; cdr3_nt: TGTGCCAGCAGCTGGGACGGCAACAATCAGCCCCAGCATTTT; cdr3_aa: CASSWDGNNQPQHF
d_call: NA; j_call: TRBJ2-3; v_call: TRBV5-4; clone_size: NA; cdr3_nt: TGTGCCAGCAGCTTACCGCCCTCGGGGGCGGGCCCAGATACGCAGTATTTT; cdr3_aa: CASSLPPSGAGPDTQYF
d_call: NA; j_call: TRBJ1-1; v_call: TRBV12-3/TRBV12-4; clone_size: few; cdr3_nt: TGTGCCAGCCCCCTAGGGGTAGGGGACCACATGAACACTGAAGCTTTCTTT; cdr3_aa: CASPLGVGDHMNTEAFF
d_call: TRBD2; j_call: TRBJ2-5; v_call: TRBV7-2; clone_size: NA; cdr3_nt: TGTGCCAGCAGCTCCTCGGTGGCGGCGGGGGGGCGCGGGGCCCAGTACTTC; cdr3_aa: CASSSSVAAGGRGAQYF
d_call: NA; j_call: TRBJ2-3; v_call: TRBV12-5; clone_size: many; cdr3_nt: TGTGCTAGTGGTCGCACAGATACGCAGTATTTT; cdr3_aa: CASGRTDTQYF
d_call: NA; j_call: TRBJ1-5; v_call: TRBV6-7; clone_size: NA; cdr3_nt: TGTGCCAGCAGTGTACTGCTTCTGGGCAATCAGCCCCAGCATTTT; cdr3_aa: CASSVLLLGNQPQHF
d_call: NA; j_call: TRBJ1-6; v_call: TRBV6-5; clone_size: NA; cdr3_nt: TGTGCCAGCAGCCCCACCCAGGGGAGTGGATCACCCCTCCACTTT; cdr3_aa: CASSPTQGSGSPLHF
d_call: NA; j_call: TRBJ1-5; v_call: TRBV5-8; clone_size: NA; cdr3_nt: TGTGCCAGCAGCTTGCGGCAGGGAGAGAGGGATACGCCCCAGCATTTT; cdr3_aa: CASSLRQGERDTPQHF
d_call: NA; j_call: TRBJ1-2; v_call: TRBV27; clone_size: once; cdr3_nt: TGTGCCAGCAGTTTTCTAGACAGTCTATCCTATGGCTACACCTTC; cdr3_aa: CASSFLDSLSYGYTF
d_call: NA; j_call: TRBJ1-2; v_call: TRBV12-3/TRBV12-4; clone_size: few; cdr3_nt: TGTGCCAGCAGTTCGAGGGGTGGCTACACCTTC; cdr3_aa: CASSSRGGYTF
d_call: NA; j_call: TRBJ2-3; v_call: TRBV7-9; clone_size: NA; cdr3_nt: TGTGCCAGCAGCTTATTGGTGGGGGGGCCGTCAGATACGCAGTATTTT; cdr3_aa: CASSLLVGGPSDTQYF
d_call: NA; j_call: TRBJ1-2; v_call: TRBV20-1; clone_size: NA; cdr3_nt: TGCAGTGCTAGGAGTCCGGGCTATGGCTACACCTTC; cdr3_aa: CSARSPGYGYTF
d_call: NA; j_call: TRBJ1-2; v_call: TRBV2; clone_size: NA; cdr3_nt: TGTGCCAGCACCGTGGCCACAGGCTACACCTTC; cdr3_aa: CASTVATGYTF
d_call: NA; j_call: TRBJ2-2; v_call: TRBV6-4; clone_size: NA; cdr3_nt: TGTGCCAGCCAGACAGAATCTTACACCGGGGAGCTGTTTTTT; cdr3_aa: CASQTESYTGELFF
d_call: NA; j_call: TRBJ1-3; v_call: TRBV20-1; clone_size: NA; cdr3_nt: TGCAGTGCCAGTGTAAACTCTGGAAACACCATATATTTT; cdr3_aa: CSASVNSGNTIYF
d_call: NA; j_call: TRBJ2-2; v_call: TRBV7-9; clone_size: NA; cdr3_nt: TGTGCCAGCACTTCCTCTCCGGGGGAGGCGAACACCGGGGAGCTGTTTTTT; cdr3_aa: CASTSSPGEANTGELFF
d_call: NA; j_call: TRBJ1-1; v_call: TRBV12-3/TRBV12-4; clone_size: NA; cdr3_nt: TGTGCCAGCAGTGGATTACAGGGACTGAACACTGAAGCTTTCTTT; cdr3_aa: CASSGLQGLNTEAFF
d_call: NA; j_call: TRBJ1-1; v_call: TRBV19; clone_size: NA; cdr3_nt: TGTGCCGCGAAGGATGGGACGTCTGAAGCTTTCTTT; cdr3_aa: CAAKDGTSEAFF
d_call: TRBD2; j_call: TRBJ2-5; v_call: TRBV7-8; clone_size: NA; cdr3_nt: TGTGCCAGCAGCTTAGCGCACGGGCGGTGGGAGGGCCAAGAGACCCAGTACTTC; cdr3_aa: CASSLAHGRWEGQETQYF
d_call: TRBD2; j_call: TRBJ2-1; v_call: TRBV27; clone_size: few; cdr3_nt: TGTGCCAGCAGTTTCCGGGGGGGCCTACCACAGTTCTTC; cdr3_aa: CASSFRGGLPQFF